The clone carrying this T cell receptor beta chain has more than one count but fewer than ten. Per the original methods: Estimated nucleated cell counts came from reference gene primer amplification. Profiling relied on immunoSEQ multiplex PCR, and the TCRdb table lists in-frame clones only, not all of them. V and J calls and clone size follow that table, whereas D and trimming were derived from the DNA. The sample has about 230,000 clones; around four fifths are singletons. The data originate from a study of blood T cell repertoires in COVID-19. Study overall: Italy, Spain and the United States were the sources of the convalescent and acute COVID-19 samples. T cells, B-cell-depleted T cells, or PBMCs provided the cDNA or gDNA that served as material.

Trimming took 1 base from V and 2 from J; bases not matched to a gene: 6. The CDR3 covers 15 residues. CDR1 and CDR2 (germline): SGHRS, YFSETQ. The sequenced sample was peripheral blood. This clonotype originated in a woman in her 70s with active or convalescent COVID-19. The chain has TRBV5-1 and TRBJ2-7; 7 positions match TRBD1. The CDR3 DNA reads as TGCGCCAGCAGCTTGATCCAGGGGGTCGCCTACGAGCAGTACTTC. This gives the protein CASSLIQGVAYEQYF. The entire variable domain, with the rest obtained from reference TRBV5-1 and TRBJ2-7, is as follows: KAGVTQTPRYLIKTRGQQVTLSCSPISGHRSVSWYQQTPGQGLQFLFEYFSETQRNKGNFPGRFSGRQFSNSRSEMNVSTLELGDSALYLCASSLIQGVAYEQYFGPGTRLTVT.